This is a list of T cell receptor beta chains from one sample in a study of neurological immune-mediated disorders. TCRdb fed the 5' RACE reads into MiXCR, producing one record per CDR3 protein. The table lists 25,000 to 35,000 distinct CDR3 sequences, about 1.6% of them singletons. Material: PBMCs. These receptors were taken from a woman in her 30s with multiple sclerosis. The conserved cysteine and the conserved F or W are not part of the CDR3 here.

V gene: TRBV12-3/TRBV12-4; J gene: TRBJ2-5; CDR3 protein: ASRPGRQETQY
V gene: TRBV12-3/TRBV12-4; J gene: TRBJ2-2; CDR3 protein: ASSQRTGGGTGELF
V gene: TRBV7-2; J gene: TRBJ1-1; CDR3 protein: ASSLATDRGTEAF
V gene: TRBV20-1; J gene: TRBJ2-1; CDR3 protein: SARFRDNEQF
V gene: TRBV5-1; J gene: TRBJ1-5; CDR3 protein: ASSLDSPNQPQH
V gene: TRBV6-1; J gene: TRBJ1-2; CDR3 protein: ASSQTGAYGYT
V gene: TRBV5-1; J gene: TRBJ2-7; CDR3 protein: ASSLMVGAATAEQY
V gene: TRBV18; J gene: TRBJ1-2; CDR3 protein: ASSPTGSNYGYT
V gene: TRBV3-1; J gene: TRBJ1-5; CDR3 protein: ASSPDRNQPQH
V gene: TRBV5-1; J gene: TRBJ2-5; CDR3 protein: ASSKTGRETQY
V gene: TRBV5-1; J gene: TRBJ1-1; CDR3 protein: ASSLTGGVTEAF
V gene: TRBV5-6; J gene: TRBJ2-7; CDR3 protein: ASSLLPGGSYEQY
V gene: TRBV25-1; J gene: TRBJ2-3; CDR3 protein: ASSDRNRADTQY
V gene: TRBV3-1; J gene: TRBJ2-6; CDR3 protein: ASSPDSRGAGANVLT
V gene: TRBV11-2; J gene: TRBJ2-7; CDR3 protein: ASSLVTKRYEQY
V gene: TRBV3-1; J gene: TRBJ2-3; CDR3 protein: ASSQASGTGPDTQY
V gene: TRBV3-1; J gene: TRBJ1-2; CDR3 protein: ASSQEQGWNYGYT
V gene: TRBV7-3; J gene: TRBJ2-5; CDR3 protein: ASSLRVQETQY
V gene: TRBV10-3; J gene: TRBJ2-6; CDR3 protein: AAGGPGANVLT
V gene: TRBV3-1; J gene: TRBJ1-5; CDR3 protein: ASSQDGQGARTPQH
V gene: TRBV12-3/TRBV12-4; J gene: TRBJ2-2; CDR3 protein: ASSHRGTVITGELF
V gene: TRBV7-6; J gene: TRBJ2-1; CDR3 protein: ASSSPGRGAINEQF
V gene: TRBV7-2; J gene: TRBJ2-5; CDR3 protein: ASSRGRGQAEETQY
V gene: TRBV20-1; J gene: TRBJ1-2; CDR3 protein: SAGPGQGLANYGYT
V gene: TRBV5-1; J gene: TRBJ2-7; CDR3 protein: ASRGQTRSSYEQY
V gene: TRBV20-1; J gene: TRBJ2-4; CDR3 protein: SAQGAGKNIQY
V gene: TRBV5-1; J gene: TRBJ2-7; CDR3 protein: ASSLDGSNFSGQY
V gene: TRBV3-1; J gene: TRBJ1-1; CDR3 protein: ASSLLGTKNTEAF
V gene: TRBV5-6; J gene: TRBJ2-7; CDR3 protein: ASSLFPLTSGYEQY